The clone carrying this T cell receptor (beta chain) was observed a single time. The data are from a study of cytomegalovirus exposure and HLA in healthy donors. PCR used 60 Vbeta primers and 13 Jbeta primers. TCRdb's copy holds only in-frame clones and misses some; the assay was immunoSEQ multiplex PCR. Of about 120,000 clones in the sample, around 79% are singletons; the top ten hold about 3.3%. This TCR derives from a woman aged 25 to 39 in good health and CMV-seropositive. What was sequenced was PBMCs.

CDR3 sequence reads: CASSPTSSYEQYF. In DNA form, the CDR3 reads TGTGCCAGTAGTCCGACTAGTAGCTACGAGCAGTACTTC. The chain couples TRBV19 to TRBJ2-7, with D perhaps TRBD2 (6 bases). CDR3 length equals 13 residues. With 5 bases removed from V and 3 bases from J, the gap between germline ends came to 11 bases. Germline V gene sequence: CDR1 LNHDA, CDR2 SQIVND (reference sequence).